The clone carrying this T cell receptor beta chain was observed a handful of times. With random hexamers, reverse transcription was performed on about 0.5 to 1 ug of RNA. TCR beta CDR3 was amplified by immunoSEQ multiplex PCR. This amplification extended across 54 Vbeta and 13 Jbeta segments. TCRdb used MiXCR to reprocess the immunoSEQ multiplex PCR reads, holding one entry per CDR3 protein. The repertoire holds tens of thousands of distinct CDR3 sequences, with approximately 94% as singletons. These data are taken from a study of CD8 T cells in Susac syndrome. V gave up 4 bases and J gave up 7 bases, with 17 bases separating them. CDR1 and CDR2 from the germline V gene are SGHNT and YYREEE (reference sequence). The CDR3 has 15 residues. Sequencing of TCR beta, carried out with a high-throughput approach, was applied to CD8+ and CD4+ T cells from the blood. FACS was used to enrich TEMRA cells, whereas the CD8+ and CD4+ T cells were obtained by negative isolation.

The V call is TRBV5-4, the J call TRBJ2-2; D tentatively reads TRBD1 or TRBD2 (5 bases each). The sample taken for sequencing was CD4+ T cells from PBMCs. The TCR sequence derives from a human donor with Susac syndrome. CDR3 DNA: TGTGCCAGCAGCGCCCGGGACGGCTTTAGCGGGGAGCTGTTTTTT. Amino acids: CASSARDGFSGELFF.